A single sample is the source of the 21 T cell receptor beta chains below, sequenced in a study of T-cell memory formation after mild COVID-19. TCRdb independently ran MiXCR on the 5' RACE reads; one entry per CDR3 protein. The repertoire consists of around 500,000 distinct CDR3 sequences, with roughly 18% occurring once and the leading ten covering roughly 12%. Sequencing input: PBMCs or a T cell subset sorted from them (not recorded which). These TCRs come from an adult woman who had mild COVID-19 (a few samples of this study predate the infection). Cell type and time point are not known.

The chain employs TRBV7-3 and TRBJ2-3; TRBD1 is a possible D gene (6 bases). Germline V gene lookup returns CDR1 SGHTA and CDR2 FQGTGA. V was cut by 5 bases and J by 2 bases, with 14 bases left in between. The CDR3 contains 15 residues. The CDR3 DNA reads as TGTGCCAGCAGCCCCGACAGGACCTCCACAGATACGCAGTATTTT. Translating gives CASSPDRTSTDTQYF. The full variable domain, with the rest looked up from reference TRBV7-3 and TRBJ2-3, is GAGVSQTPSNKVTEKGKYVELRCDPISGHTALYWYRQSLGQGPEFLIYFQGTGAADDSGLPNDRFFAVRPEGSVSTLKIQRTERGDSAVYLCASSPDRTSTDTQYFGPGTRLTVL.

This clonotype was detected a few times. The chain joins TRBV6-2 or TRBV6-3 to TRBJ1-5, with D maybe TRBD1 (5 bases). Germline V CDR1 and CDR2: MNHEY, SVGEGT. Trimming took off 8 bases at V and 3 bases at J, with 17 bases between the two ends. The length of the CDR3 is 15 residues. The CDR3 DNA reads TGTGCCAGCCAACTCACAGGATCTCCCAATCAGCCCCAGCATTTT. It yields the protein CASQLTGSPNQPQHF.

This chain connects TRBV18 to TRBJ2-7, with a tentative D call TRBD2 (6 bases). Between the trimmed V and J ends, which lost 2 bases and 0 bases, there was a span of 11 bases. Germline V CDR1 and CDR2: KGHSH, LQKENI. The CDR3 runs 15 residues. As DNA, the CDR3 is TGTGCCAGCTCACCAACCCAGGGACTCTCCTACGAGCAGTACTTC. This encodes CASSPTQGLSYEQYF.

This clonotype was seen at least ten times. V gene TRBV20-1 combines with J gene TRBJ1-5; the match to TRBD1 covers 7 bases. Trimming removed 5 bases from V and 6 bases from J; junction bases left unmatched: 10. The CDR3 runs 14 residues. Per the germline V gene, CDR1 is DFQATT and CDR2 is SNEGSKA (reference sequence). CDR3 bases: TGCAGTGCTGAAGGGGGCGCGGGGCGTCAGCCCCAGCATTTT. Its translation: CSAEGGAGRQPQHF.

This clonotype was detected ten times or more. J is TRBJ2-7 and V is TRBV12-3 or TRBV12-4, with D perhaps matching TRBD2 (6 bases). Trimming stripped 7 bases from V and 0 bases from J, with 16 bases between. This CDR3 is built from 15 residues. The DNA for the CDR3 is TGTGCCAGCACCAAAGGAGGGAACAGCTCCTACGAGCAGTACTTC. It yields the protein CASTKGGNSSYEQYF.

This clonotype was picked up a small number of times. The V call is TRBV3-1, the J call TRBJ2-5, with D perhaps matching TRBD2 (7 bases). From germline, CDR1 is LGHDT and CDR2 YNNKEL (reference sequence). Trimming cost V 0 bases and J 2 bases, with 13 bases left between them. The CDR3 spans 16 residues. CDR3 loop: CASSQDRGARQETQYF. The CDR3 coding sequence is TGTGCCAGCAGCCAAGATCGGGGGGCGCGGCAAGAGACCCAGTACTTC.

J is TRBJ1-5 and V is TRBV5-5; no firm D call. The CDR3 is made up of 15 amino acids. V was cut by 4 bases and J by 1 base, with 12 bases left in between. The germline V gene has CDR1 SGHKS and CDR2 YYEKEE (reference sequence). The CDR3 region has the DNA TGTGCCAGCAGCGTTAGCGGGATGAGCAATCAGCCCCAGCATTTT. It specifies CASSVSGMSNQPQHF.

The DNA for the CDR3 is TGTGCCAGCAGTGATGCCGCGACTAGCGGGAGGGCCGACGAGCAGTACTTC. Residues: CASSDAATSGRADEQYF. The gene calls are TRBV12-3 or TRBV12-4 and TRBJ2-7; 14 bases match TRBD2. Losses at the gene ends were 5 bases for V and 5 bases for J; bases not matched to a gene: 11. The CDR3 contains 17 residues.

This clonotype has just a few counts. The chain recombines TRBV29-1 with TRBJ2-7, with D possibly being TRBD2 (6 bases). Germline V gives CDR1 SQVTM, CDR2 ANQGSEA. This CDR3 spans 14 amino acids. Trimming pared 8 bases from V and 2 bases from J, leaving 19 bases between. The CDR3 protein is CSTIGGNPPYEQYF. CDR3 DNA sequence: TGCAGCACTATCGGAGGGAACCCACCCTACGAGCAGTACTTC.

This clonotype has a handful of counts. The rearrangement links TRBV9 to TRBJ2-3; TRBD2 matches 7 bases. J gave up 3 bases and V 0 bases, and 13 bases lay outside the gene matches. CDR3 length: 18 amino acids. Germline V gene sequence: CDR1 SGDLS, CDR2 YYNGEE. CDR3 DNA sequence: TGTGCCAGCAGCGTAGCTACGGGACTACTTCGTGGGACAGATACGCAGTATTTT. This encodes CASSVATGLLRGTDTQYF.

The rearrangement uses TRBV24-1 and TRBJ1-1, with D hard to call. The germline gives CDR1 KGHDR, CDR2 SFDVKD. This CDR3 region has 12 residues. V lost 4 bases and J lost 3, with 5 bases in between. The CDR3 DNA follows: TGTGCCACCAGTGAAAGGGACACTGAAGCTTTCTTT. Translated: CATSERDTEAFF.

In DNA, the CDR3 is TGTGCCAGCAGCTTAGGTGTGGGACTAGCGGGAGTCAGGCCCCTATACGAGCAGTACTTC. Its protein product is CASSLGVGLAGVRPLYEQYF. The chain uses TRBV7-9 and TRBJ2-7, with 14 bases identical to TRBD2. The germline V gene has CDR1 SEHNR and CDR2 FQNEAQ (reference sequence). Losses at the gene ends were 1 base for V and 4 bases for J; bases not matched to a gene: 15. The CDR3 has 20 residues.

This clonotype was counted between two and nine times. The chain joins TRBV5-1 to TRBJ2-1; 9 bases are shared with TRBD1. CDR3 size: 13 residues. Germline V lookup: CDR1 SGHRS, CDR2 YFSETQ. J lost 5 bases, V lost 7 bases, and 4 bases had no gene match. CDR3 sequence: CASEGQGNNEQFF. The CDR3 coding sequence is TGCGCCAGCGAAGGACAGGGGAACAATGAGCAGTTCTTC.

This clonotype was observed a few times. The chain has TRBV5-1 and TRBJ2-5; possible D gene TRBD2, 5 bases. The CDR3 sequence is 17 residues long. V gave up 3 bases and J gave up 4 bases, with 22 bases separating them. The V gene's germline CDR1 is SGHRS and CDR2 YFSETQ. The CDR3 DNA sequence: TGCGCCAGCAGCTACCCGCCGTCTAGCAGCCTTGGAGAGACCCAGTACTTC. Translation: CASSYPPSSSLGETQYF.

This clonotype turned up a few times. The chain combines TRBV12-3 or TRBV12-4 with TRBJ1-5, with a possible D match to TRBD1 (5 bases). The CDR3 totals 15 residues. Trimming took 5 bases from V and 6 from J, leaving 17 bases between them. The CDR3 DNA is TGTGCCAGCAGTCCTGGGGACCTCAAAGGTCAGCCCCAGCATTTT. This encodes CASSPGDLKGQPQHF.

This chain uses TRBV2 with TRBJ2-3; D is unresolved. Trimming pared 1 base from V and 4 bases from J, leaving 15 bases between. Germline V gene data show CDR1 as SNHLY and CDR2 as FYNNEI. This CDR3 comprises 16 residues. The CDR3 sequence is CASSEESDKSPDTQYF. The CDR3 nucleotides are TGTGCCAGCAGTGAAGAAAGTGATAAGTCCCCAGATACGCAGTATTTT.

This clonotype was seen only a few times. As DNA, the CDR3 is TGCGCCAGCAGGTCGCCGGGACAGGGGAACACCGGGGAGCTGTTTTTT. It translates to CASRSPGQGNTGELFF. The rearrangement links TRBV4-1 to TRBJ2-2; 9 positions match TRBD1. The V segment lost 6 bases and the J segment 1 base; nucleotides outside the gene matches: 6. Germline V gene sequence: CDR1 MGHRA, CDR2 YSYEKL. This CDR3 has 16 amino acids.

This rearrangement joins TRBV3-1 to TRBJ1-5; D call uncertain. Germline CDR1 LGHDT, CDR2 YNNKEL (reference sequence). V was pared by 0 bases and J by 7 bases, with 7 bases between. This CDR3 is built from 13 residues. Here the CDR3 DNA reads TGTGCCAGCAGCCAAGAGTGGGGACAGCCCCAGCATTTT. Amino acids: CASSQEWGQPQHF.

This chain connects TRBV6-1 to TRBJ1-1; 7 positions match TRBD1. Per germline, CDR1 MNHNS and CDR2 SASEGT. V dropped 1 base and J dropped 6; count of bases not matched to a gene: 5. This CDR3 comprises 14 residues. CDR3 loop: CASSEGGRGAEAFF. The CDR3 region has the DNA TGTGCCAGCAGTGAAGGTGGCAGGGGGGCTGAAGCTTTCTTT.

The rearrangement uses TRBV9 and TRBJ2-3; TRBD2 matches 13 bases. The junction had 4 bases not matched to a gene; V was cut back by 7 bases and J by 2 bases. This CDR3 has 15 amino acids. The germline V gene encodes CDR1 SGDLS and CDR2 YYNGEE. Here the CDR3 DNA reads TGTGCCAGCGGGGGGACTAGCGGGAACACAGATACGCAGTATTTT. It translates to CASGGTSGNTDTQYF.

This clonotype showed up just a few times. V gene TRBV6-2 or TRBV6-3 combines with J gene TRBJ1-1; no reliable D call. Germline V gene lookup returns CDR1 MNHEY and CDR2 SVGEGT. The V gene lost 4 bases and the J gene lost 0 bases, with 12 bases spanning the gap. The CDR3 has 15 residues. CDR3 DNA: TGTGCCAGCAGTTTTTGGGGTCGAATGAACACTGAAGCTTTCTTT. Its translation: CASSFWGRMNTEAFF.